The 20 T cell receptor beta chains given below trace back to one sample, sequenced in a study of cytomegalovirus exposure and HLA in healthy donors. It was with 60 Vbeta and 13 Jbeta primers that the PCR ran. Generated by immunoSEQ multiplex PCR, the TCRdb table keeps only in-frame clones and is missing some. This listing includes fewer than 100,000 clones. The sequenced sample consisted of PBMCs. These receptors were obtained from a young man in good health and CMV-seropositive.

The chain recombines TRBV19 with TRBJ2-7, with 10 positions matching TRBD1. Germline trimming cut 4 bases from V and 3 bases from J; bases unmatched to any gene: 9. This CDR3 contains 16 residues. Germline V gives CDR1 LNHDA, CDR2 SQIVND (reference sequence). CDR3 sequence (DNA): TGTGCCAGTAGTACCGCCTCGGGACAGGGGTACTACGAGCAGTACTTC. This gives the protein CASSTASGQGYYEQYF.

V gene TRBV12-5 combines with J gene TRBJ2-3; TRBD2 matches 14 bases. Germline CDR1 reads LGHNT; CDR2 reads FRNRAP. Unmatched junction bases numbered 2, after V lost 3 bases and J lost 6 bases. The CDR3 has 15 amino acids. The DNA for the CDR3 is TGTGCTAGTGGTTTTTGGACTAGCGGGGGGGATACGCAGTATTTT. Protein product: CASGFWTSGGDTQYF.

V usage is TRBV19 and J usage is TRBJ2-1, with TRBD1 matching 11 bases. Germline V gene lookup returns CDR1 LNHDA and CDR2 SQIVND (reference sequence). After removal of 4 bases from V and 9 bases from J, the junction contained 11 bases not matched to a gene. This CDR3 comprises 16 residues. CDR3 loop: CASSTMDRGPFGEQFF. In DNA, the CDR3 is TGTGCCAGTAGTACTATGGACAGGGGGCCTTTTGGTGAGCAGTTCTTC. The full variable domain, its missing parts supplied by reference TRBV19 and TRBJ2-1, is DGGITQSPKYLFRKEGQNVTLSCEQNLNHDAMYWYRQDPGQGLRLIYYSQIVNDFQKGDIAEGYSVSREKKESFPLTVTSAQKNPTAFYLCASSTMDRGPFGEQFFGPGTRLTVL.

The V gene is TRBV4-1, the J gene TRBJ1-5; 8 bases agree with TRBD1. J gave up 5 bases and V 9 bases, and 3 bases lay outside the gene matches. The CDR3 loop spans 12 amino acids. CDR1 and CDR2 (germline): MGHRA, YSYEKL. CDR3 sequence: CARGQGDQPQHF. CDR3 coding DNA: TGCGCCAGAGGACAGGGTGATCAGCCCCAGCATTTT.

The rearrangement links TRBV18 to TRBJ2-5, with TRBD2 matching 8 bases. Germline V gives CDR1 KGHSH, CDR2 LQKENI. The CDR3 consists of 16 residues. Germline trimming cut 3 bases from V and 5 bases from J; bases unmatched to any gene: 11. For the CDR3, the DNA is TGTGCCAGCTCACCGTTCCCGTCGGGACTAGGGGAGACCCAGTACTTC. Protein sequence: CASSPFPSGLGETQYF.

CDR3 sequence: CASRRGPQHF. The CDR3, as DNA: TGTGCAAGTCGAAGGGGGCCCCAGCATTTT. This chain uses TRBV12-2 with TRBJ1-5; the listed D gene, TRBD1, was not tested against the DNA. TRBV12-2 represents a pseudogene. This CDR3 spans 10 amino acids.

As DNA, the CDR3 is TGTGCCAGCAGCTTAGACGGGGGTGGCTACACCTTC. Translating gives CASSLDGGGYTF. V usage is TRBV11-2 and J usage is TRBJ1-2, with TRBD1 as a possible D gene (5 bases). Germline CDR1 SGHAT, CDR2 FQNNGV. The CDR3 contains 12 residues. Trimming removed 0 bases at V and 7 bases at J, with 6 bases between.

In DNA form, the CDR3 reads TGTGCCACCAGCATCTTAAACACCATATATTTT. This sequence encodes CATSILNTIYF. This chain uses TRBV15 with TRBJ1-3; no clear D gene. Germline V CDR1 and CDR2: LNHNV, YYDKDF (reference sequence). The CDR3 has 11 amino acids. Trimming removed 4 bases at V and 6 bases at J, with 4 bases between.

The chain has TRBV5-6 and TRBJ1-2, with 7 bases identical to TRBD1. Germline V gives CDR1 SGHDT, CDR2 YYEEEE. The CDR3 consists of 14 residues. V shed 5 bases and J 2 bases; nucleotides not matched to a gene: 6. The CDR3 coding sequence is TGTGCCAGCAGTAGGACAGGCGACAACTATGGCTACACCTTC. Its protein product is CASSRTGDNYGYTF.

The chain employs TRBV6-5 and TRBJ2-7; 7 positions match TRBD2. V dropped 0 bases and J dropped 2; count of bases not matched to a gene: 4. Germline loops: CDR1 MNHEY, CDR2 SVGAGI. The CDR3 runs to 15 residues. This CDR3 is CASSYSSGAAYEQYF. The CDR3 DNA reads TGTGCCAGCAGTTACTCCAGCGGGGCGGCCTACGAGCAGTACTTC.

This sequence joins TRBV6-1 and TRBJ2-7; D perhaps matches TRBD1 (5 bases). Trimming took 6 bases from V and 5 from J, leaving 20 bases between them. Germline CDR1 MNHNS, CDR2 SASEGT. This CDR3 contains 15 residues. CDR3 in amino acids: CASRPIQNQGHEQYF. CDR3 bases: TGTGCCAGCAGGCCTATTCAAAACCAGGGCCACGAGCAGTACTTC.

CDR3 nucleotides: TGTGCCACCAGCAGAGATTCGGATGGCCGGGGTGAGCAGTTCTTC. Amino acid sequence: CATSRDSDGRGEQFF. This chain joins TRBV15 and TRBJ2-1; D is perhaps TRBD2 (5 bases). V dropped 0 bases and J dropped 9 bases, with 15 bases sitting between them. The CDR3 consists of 15 residues. The germline V gene has CDR1 LNHNV and CDR2 YYDKDF (reference sequence).

The CDR3, as DNA: TGTGCCAGCAGCCCCCAGAGGGGGACAGGTGAAGATACGCAGTATTTT. Translation gives CASSPQRGTGEDTQYF. The V and J genes are TRBV7-6 and TRBJ2-3; 8 bases match TRBD1. Losses at the gene ends were 5 bases for V and 5 bases for J; bases not matched to a gene: 12. In germline, CDR1 is SGHVS, CDR2 FNYEAQ. The CDR3 has 16 amino acids.

The rearrangement joins TRBV6-6 to TRBJ2-7, with D possibly TRBD1 on 6 matching bases. This CDR3 contains 12 residues. Germline assignment: CDR1 MNHNY and CDR2 SVGAGI (reference sequence). V lost 5 bases to trimming and J lost 3 bases, with 8 bases between them. CDR3 DNA sequence: TGTGCCAGCAGTCTGGACAGCTACGAGCAGTACTTC. This gives the protein CASSLDSYEQYF.

The chain couples TRBV5-1 to TRBJ1-1; the D is unclear. The V end lost 0 bases, the J end lost 4 bases, and 13 bases lay between the germline ends. The CDR3 has 15 amino acids. Germline CDR1 is SGHRS and CDR2 is YFSETQ. CDR3 sequence: CASSLAEGPTTEAFF. DNA for the CDR3: TGCGCCAGCAGCTTGGCCGAGGGTCCCACCACTGAAGCTTTCTTT.

This sequence joins TRBV6-5 and TRBJ2-3; tentative D call: TRBD2 (6 bases). Trimming removed 2 bases at V and 5 bases at J, with 17 bases between. CDR1 and CDR2 from the germline V gene are MNHEY and SVGAGI. The CDR3 is 16 residues long. The CDR3 loop is CASSYRPGAQRDTQYF. DNA of the CDR3: TGTGCCAGCAGTTACCGCCCGGGAGCTCAACGAGATACGCAGTATTTT.

The chain employs TRBV10-3 and TRBJ2-7, with D perhaps TRBD2 (6 bases). Germline V CDR1 and CDR2: ENHRY, SYGVKD. The CDR3 consists of 14 residues. V was cut by 8 bases and J by 6 bases, with 20 bases left in between. The chain's CDR3 is CAIGRLVEHLEQYF. The CDR3 DNA is TGTGCCATCGGTCGACTAGTAGAGCACCTCGAGCAGTACTTC.

This chain links TRBV10-3 with TRBJ2-5; TRBD2 aligns across 11 bases. The DNA matches TRBJ2-7 better at its end, which makes the J call doubtful. Looked up from germline, CDR1 is ENHRY and CDR2 is SYGVKD. The CDR3 length is 14 residues. The CDR3 DNA reads as TGTGCCATCGGAGGGACTAGCGGAACCTACGAGCAGTACTTC. Translating it yields CAIGGTSGTYEQYF.

The chain carries TRBV4-1 and TRBJ2-1, with TRBD2 identical over 13 bases. Losses at the gene ends were 3 bases for V and 3 bases for J; bases not matched to a gene: 5. Germline values: CDR1 MGHRA, CDR2 YSYEKL. There are 17 residues in the CDR3. The CDR3 coding sequence is TGCGCCAGCAGCCAGACTAGCGGGAGGTACCTCTACAATGAGCAGTTCTTC. This sequence encodes CASSQTSGRYLYNEQFF.

The rearrangement links TRBV30 to TRBJ2-5; the D gene is possibly TRBD1 (5 bases). The V end was cut by 0 bases, the J end by 7 bases, with 9 bases between. The CDR3 has 12 amino acids. Germline V CDR1 and CDR2: GTSNPN, SVGIG (reference sequence). The CDR3: CAWSVGASTQYF. In nucleotides, the CDR3 is TGTGCCTGGAGTGTAGGGGCTTCGACCCAGTACTTC.